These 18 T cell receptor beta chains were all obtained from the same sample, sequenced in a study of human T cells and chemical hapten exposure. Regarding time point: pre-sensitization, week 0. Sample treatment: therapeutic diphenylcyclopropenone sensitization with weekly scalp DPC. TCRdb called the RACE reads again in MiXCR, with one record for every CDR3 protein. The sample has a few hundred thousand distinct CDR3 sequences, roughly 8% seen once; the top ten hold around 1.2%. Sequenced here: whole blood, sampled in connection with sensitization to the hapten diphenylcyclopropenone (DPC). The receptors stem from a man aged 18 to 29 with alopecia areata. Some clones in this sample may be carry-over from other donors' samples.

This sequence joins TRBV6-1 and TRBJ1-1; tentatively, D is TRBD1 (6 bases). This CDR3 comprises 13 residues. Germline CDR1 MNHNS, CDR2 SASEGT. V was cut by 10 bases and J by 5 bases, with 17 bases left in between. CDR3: CATYSTGRTEAFF. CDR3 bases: TGTGCCACCTATAGTACAGGGCGGACTGAAGCTTTCTTT.

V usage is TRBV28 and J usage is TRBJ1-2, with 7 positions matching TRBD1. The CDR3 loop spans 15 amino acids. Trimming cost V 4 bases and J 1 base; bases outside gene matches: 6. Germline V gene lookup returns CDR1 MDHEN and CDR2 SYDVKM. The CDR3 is CASSSTGEINYGYTF. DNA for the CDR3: TGTGCCAGCAGTTCAACAGGGGAAATTAACTATGGCTACACCTTC.

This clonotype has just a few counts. This CDR3 is CASRSPTGNEQYF. CDR3 coding DNA: TGTGCCAGCAGATCCCCGACAGGGAACGAGCAGTACTTC. The chain carries TRBV28 and TRBJ2-7; 7 positions match TRBD1. The V segment lost 6 bases and the J segment 5 bases; nucleotides outside the gene matches: 7. CDR1 is MDHEN and CDR2 is SYDVKM in the germline V gene. The CDR3 extends over 13 amino acids.

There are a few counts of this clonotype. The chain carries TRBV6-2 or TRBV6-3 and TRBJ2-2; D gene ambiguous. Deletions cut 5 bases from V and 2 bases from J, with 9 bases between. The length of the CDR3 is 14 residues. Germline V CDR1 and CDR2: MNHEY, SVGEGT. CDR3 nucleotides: TGTGCCAGCAGTCCTATCCGAAACACCGGGGAGCTGTTTTTT. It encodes CASSPIRNTGELFF.

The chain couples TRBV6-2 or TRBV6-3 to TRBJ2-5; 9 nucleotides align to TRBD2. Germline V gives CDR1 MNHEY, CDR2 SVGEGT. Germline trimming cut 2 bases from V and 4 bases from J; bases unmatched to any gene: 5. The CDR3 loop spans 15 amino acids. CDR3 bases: TGTGCCAGCAGTTACGCGGGAGGGGCGTCAGAGACCCAGTACTTC. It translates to CASSYAGGASETQYF.

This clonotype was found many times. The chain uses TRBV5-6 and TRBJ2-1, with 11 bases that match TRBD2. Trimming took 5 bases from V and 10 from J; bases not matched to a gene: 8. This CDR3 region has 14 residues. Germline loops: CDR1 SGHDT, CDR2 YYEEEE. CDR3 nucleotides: TGTGCCAGCAGTCTGCCGGGACTAGCGGCGGAGCAGTTCTTC. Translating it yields CASSLPGLAAEQFF.

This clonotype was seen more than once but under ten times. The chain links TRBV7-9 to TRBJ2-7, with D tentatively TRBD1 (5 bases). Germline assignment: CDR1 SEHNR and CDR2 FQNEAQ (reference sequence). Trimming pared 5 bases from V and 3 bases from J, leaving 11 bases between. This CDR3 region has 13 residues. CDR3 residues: CASSPPGNYEQYF. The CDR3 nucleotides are TGTGCCAGCAGCCCTCCAGGGAACTACGAGCAGTACTTC.

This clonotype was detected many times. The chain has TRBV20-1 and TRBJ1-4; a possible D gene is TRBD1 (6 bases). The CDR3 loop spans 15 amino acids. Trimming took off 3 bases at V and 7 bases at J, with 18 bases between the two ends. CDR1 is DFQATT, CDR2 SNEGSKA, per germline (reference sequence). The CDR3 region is CSASRSELRGEKLFF. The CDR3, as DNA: TGCAGTGCTAGCCGTAGTGAGCTCAGGGGTGAAAAACTGTTTTTT.

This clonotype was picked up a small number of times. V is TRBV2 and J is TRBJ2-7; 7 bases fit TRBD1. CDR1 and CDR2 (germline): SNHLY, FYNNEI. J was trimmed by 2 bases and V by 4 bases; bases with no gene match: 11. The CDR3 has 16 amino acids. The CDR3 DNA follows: TGTGCCAGCAGTGTCAAGAGACAGGGTACTACCTACGAGCAGTACGTC. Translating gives CASSVKRQGTTYEQYV.

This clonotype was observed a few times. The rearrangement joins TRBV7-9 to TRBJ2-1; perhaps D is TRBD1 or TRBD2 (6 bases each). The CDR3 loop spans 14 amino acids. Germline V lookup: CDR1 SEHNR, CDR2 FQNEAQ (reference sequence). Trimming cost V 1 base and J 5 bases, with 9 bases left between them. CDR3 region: CASSLDGGHNEQFF. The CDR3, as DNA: TGTGCCAGCAGCTTAGATGGGGGGCACAATGAGCAGTTCTTC.

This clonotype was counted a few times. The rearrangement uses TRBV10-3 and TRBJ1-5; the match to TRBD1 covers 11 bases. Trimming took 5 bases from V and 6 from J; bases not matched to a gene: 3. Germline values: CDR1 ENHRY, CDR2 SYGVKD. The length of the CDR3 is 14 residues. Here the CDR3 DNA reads TGTGCCATCAGTACGGGACAGGGGGTTCAGCCCCAGCATTTT. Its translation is CAISTGQGVQPQHF.

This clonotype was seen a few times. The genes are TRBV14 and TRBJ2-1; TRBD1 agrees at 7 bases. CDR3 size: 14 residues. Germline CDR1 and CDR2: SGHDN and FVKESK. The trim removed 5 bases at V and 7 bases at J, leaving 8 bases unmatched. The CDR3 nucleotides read TGTGCCAGCAGCTCGGACAGGCCCAGAAATGAGCAGTTCTTC. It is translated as CASSSDRPRNEQFF.

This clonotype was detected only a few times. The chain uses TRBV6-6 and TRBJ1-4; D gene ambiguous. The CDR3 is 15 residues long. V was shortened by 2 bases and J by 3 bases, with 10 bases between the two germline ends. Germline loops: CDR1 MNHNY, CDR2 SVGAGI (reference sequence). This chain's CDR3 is CASSYNGFANEKLFF. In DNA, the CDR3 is TGTGCCAGCAGTTACAACGGGTTCGCTAATGAAAAACTGTTTTTT.

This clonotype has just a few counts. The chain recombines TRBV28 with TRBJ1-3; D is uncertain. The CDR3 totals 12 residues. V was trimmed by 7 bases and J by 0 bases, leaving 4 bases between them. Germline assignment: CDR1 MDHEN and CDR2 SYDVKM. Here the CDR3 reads CASTPSGNTIYF. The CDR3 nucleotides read TGTGCCAGCACCCCCTCTGGAAACACCATATATTTT.

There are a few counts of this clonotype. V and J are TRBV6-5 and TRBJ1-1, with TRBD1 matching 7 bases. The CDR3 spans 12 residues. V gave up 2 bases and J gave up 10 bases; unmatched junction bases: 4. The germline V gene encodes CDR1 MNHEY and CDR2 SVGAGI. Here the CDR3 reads CASSYGGTVAFF. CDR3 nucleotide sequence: TGTGCCAGCAGTTACGGGGGGACAGTAGCTTTCTTT.

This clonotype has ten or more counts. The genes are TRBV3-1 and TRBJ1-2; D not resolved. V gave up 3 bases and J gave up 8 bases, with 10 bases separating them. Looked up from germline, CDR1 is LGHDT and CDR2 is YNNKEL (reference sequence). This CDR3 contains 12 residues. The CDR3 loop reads CASSQANGGYTF. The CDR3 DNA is TGTGCCAGCAGCCAGGCCAATGGGGGCTACACCTTC.

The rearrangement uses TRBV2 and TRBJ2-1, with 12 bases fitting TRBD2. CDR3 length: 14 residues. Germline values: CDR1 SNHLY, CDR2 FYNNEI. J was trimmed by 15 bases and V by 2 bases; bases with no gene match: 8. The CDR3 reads CASSERLAGGPRFF. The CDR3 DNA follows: TGTGCCAGCAGTGAACGGCTAGCGGGGGGGCCCCGGTTCTTC.

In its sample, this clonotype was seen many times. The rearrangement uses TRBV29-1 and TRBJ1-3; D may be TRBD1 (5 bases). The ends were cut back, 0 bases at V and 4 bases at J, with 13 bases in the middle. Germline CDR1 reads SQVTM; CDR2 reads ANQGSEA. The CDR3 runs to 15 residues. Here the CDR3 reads CSVEERGTSGNTIYF. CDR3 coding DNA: TGCAGCGTTGAAGAGAGAGGGACCTCCGGAAACACCATATATTTT.